A single sample gave rise to the 29 T cell receptor beta chains below, sequenced in a study of shared clonotypes between healthy human individuals. Using immunoSEQ multiplex PCR, the repertoire was profiled, and TCRdb retains in-frame clones only, with some absent. The sample gives approximately 2,200,000 clones, 90% to 95% of which show up once; around 1.7% is in the top ten. The naive CD8 fraction comprised CD45RO-negative cells positively selected for CCR7 and excluded terminally differentiated effector memory CD45RA+ cells. Material: naive CD8+ T cells from PBMCs. All receptors come from a young man in good health. Some clones in this sample may be carry-over from other donors' samples.

The V gene is TRBV7-9, the J gene TRBJ2-1, with D maybe TRBD2 (5 bases). The CDR3 extends over 14 amino acids. Trimming shortened V by 2 bases and J by 9 bases, and 14 bases separated the two germline ends. The germline V gene has CDR1 SEHNR and CDR2 FQNEAQ (reference sequence). The CDR3 loop reads CASSLTRDLSEQFF. The CDR3 DNA reads as TGTGCCAGCAGCTTAACACGGGATCTAAGTGAGCAGTTCTTC.

This rearrangement joins TRBV2 to TRBJ2-7; 9 bases align to TRBD2. CDR1 and CDR2 (germline): SNHLY, FYNNEI. V dropped 4 bases and J dropped 3; count of bases not matched to a gene: 7. The CDR3 extends over 15 amino acids. For the CDR3, the DNA is TGTGCCAGCAGTGTAGCGGGGGCCCCCCTCTACGAGCAGTACTTC. It encodes CASSVAGAPLYEQYF.

The chain links TRBV29-1 to TRBJ1-4; 7 bases line up with TRBD1. From germline, CDR1 is SQVTM and CDR2 ANQGSEA. With 6 bases clipped from V and 3 bases from J, the junction kept 7 bases outside the gene matches. This CDR3 is built from 14 residues. The DNA for the CDR3 is TGCAGCGTCCTCGTTACAGGGGCTAATGAAAAACTGTTTTTT. Protein: CSVLVTGANEKLFF.

The chain links TRBV28 to TRBJ2-1; D gene ambiguous. V was clipped by 7 bases and J by 2 bases, with 12 bases between them. The CDR3 runs to 14 residues. Germline V CDR1 and CDR2: MDHEN, SYDVKM. CDR3 in amino acids: CASTLPGAYNEQFF. CDR3 bases: TGTGCCAGCACCCTACCCGGTGCCTACAATGAGCAGTTCTTC. The full variable domain, with the rest looked up from reference TRBV28 and TRBJ2-1, is DVKVTQSSRYLVKRTGEKVFLECVQDMDHENMFWYRQDPGLGLRLIYFSYDVKMKEKGDIPEGYSVSREKKERFSLILESASTNQTSMYLCASTLPGAYNEQFFGPGTRLTVL.

The chain is built from TRBV5-3 and TRBJ1-5; 10 bases agree with TRBD1. TRBV5-3 is treated as an ORF (open reading frame) with a function not yet certain. The V gene end was trimmed by 6 bases and the J gene end by 4 bases; junction bases not matched to a gene: 7. The CDR3 is made up of 15 amino acids. The CDR3 DNA reads as TGTGCCAGAACCAAAGAGGGACAGGGGAATCAGCCCCAGCATTTT. It encodes CARTKEGQGNQPQHF.

About this clone itself: The sample carries other DNA sequences with the same CDR3. The J gene is TRBJ2-7, the V gene TRBV6-5; TRBD1 matches 11 bases. V gave up 2 bases and J gave up 5 bases; unmatched junction bases: 5. This CDR3 contains 15 residues. Germline CDR1 is MNHEY and CDR2 is SVGAGI. The DNA for the CDR3 is TGTGCCAGCAGTTACAGCAGGACAGGGGGCGACGAGCAGTACTTC. The encoded protein is CASSYSRTGGDEQYF.

V and J are TRBV5-4 and TRBJ2-7, with 11 bases that match TRBD1. V was clipped by 4 bases and J by 3 bases; unmatched bases: 6. Germline V gene sequence: CDR1 SGHNT, CDR2 YYREEE (reference sequence). This CDR3 contains 15 residues. The CDR3 loop is CASSLRTGGDYEQYF. Here the CDR3 DNA reads TGTGCCAGCAGCCTACGGACAGGGGGCGACTACGAGCAGTACTTC.

The V gene is TRBV4-2, the J gene TRBJ1-4, with 9 nucleotides matching TRBD1. Germline values: CDR1 LGHNA, CDR2 YNFKEQ. J gave up 7 bases and V 3 bases, and 12 bases lay outside the gene matches. The CDR3 covers 17 residues. This CDR3 is CASSHPGQGGVGEKLFF. The CDR3 DNA is TGTGCCAGCAGCCATCCGGGACAGGGAGGTGTTGGTGAAAAACTGTTTTTT.

V and J are TRBV11-2 and TRBJ1-1; possible D gene TRBD1, 6 bases. This CDR3 is built from 15 residues. V lost 8 bases and J 1 base, leaving 17 bases between the germline ends. Germline values: CDR1 SGHAT, CDR2 FQNNGV. This CDR3 is CASPTQQGENTEAFF. CDR3 sequence (DNA): TGTGCCAGCCCAACACAACAGGGAGAGAACACTGAAGCTTTCTTT.

J is TRBJ2-7 and V is TRBV7-8; 8 positions match TRBD2. V gave up 4 bases and J gave up 6 bases; unmatched junction bases: 11. The CDR3 covers 15 residues. Germline V gives CDR1 SGHVS, CDR2 FQNEAQ. DNA for the CDR3: TGTGCCAGCAGCTCCATTTCAGCGGGAGTACCCGAGCAGTACTTC. Its protein product is CASSSISAGVPEQYF. Supplemented by reference TRBV7-8 and TRBJ2-7, the full variable domain reads GAGVSQSPRYKVAKRGQDVALRCDPISGHVSLFWYQQALGQGPEFLTYFQNEAQLDKSGLPSDRFFAERPEGSVSTLKIQRTQQEDSAVYLCASSSISAGVPEQYFGPGTRLTVT.

In DNA, the CDR3 is TGTGCCAGCAGCGTAGCAGGGGCCAATGAGCAGTTCTTC. This codes for CASSVAGANEQFF. The rearrangement joins TRBV9 to TRBJ2-1, with D possibly matching TRBD1 (6 bases). CDR1 and CDR2 from the germline V gene are SGDLS and YYNGEE. V was pared by 0 bases and J by 6 bases, with 7 bases between. The CDR3 runs 13 residues.

This sequence joins TRBV30 and TRBJ2-6, with 7 bases identical to TRBD2. With V trimmed by 3 bases and J by 8 bases, 4 bases remained unmatched. Germline V gene lookup returns CDR1 GTSNPN and CDR2 SVGIG (reference sequence). This CDR3 is 13 amino acids long. CDR3 residues: CAWRVGGTNVLTF. The CDR3 DNA sequence: TGTGCCTGGAGGGTCGGGGGGACCAACGTCCTGACTTTC.

This clone was recorded a few times. The CDR3 spells CASRPGRPTYEQYF. In nucleotides, the CDR3 is TGCGCCAGCCGGCCTGGCAGACCAACTTACGAGCAGTACTTC. V is TRBV23-1 and J is TRBJ2-7; D remains unclear. TRBV23-1 is an ORF, with its function uncertain. The CDR3 is 14 residues long. Deletions cut 8 bases from V and 4 bases from J, with 18 bases between.

The gene calls are TRBV9 and TRBJ2-1, with a weak D call TRBD2 (5 bases). V lost 3 bases and J 7 bases, leaving 11 bases between the germline ends. CDR1 is SGDLS and CDR2 is YYNGEE in the germline V gene. The CDR3 runs 13 residues. The CDR3 DNA is TGTGCCAGCAGCGACAGACCGGGGAATGAGCAGTTCTTC. Its translation: CASSDRPGNEQFF.

J is TRBJ2-1 and V is TRBV2, with TRBD2 as a possible D gene (6 bases). Germline CDR1 is SNHLY and CDR2 is FYNNEI. The CDR3 extends over 16 amino acids. Trimming stripped 5 bases from V and 6 bases from J, with 20 bases between. CDR3 in amino acids: CASSPTALGGGNEQFF. The CDR3 DNA is TGTGCCAGCAGTCCTACCGCCCTCGGGGGAGGCAATGAGCAGTTCTTC.

This clone was observed once. The chain combines TRBV11-2 with TRBJ2-3; TRBD1 agrees at 7 bases. The junction had 4 bases not matched to a gene; V was cut back by 1 base and J by 6 bases. In germline, CDR1 is SGHAT, CDR2 FQNNGV. The CDR3 is made up of 14 amino acids. The CDR3 reads CASSLALQGDTQYF. CDR3 nucleotide sequence: TGTGCCAGCAGCTTAGCTTTACAGGGGGATACGCAGTATTTT. Drawing the rest from reference TRBV11-2 and TRBJ2-3, the complete variable domain is EAGVAQSPRYKIIEKRQSVAFWCNPISGHATLYWYQQILGQGPKLLIQFQNNGVVDDSQLPKDRFSAERLKGVDSTLKIQPAKLEDSAVYLCASSLALQGDTQYFGPGTRLTVL.

The chain joins TRBV14 to TRBJ1-2, with D maybe TRBD1 (6 bases). The CDR3 sequence is 13 residues long. The V end was cut by 6 bases, the J end by 3 bases, with 11 bases between. Germline CDR1 reads SGHDN; CDR2 reads FVKESK. The CDR3 DNA sequence: TGTGCCAGCAGTCGCAGGGGTGACTATGGCTACACCTTC. Its protein is CASSRRGDYGYTF.

This chain joins TRBV7-3 and TRBJ2-5; TRBD2 matches at 11 bases. Germline V gene lookup returns CDR1 SGHTA and CDR2 FQGTGA. This CDR3 has 17 residues. J lost 1 base, V lost 5 bases, and 9 bases had no gene match. CDR3 amino acids: CASSLGLAGVSQETQYF. The CDR3, as DNA: TGTGCCAGCAGCCTTGGACTAGCGGGTGTGAGCCAAGAGACCCAGTACTTC.

This chain links TRBV27 with TRBJ2-7, with 9 bases fitting TRBD2. Trimming took 6 bases from V and 7 from J; bases not matched to a gene: 7. CDR1 MNHEY and CDR2 SMNVEV come from the germline V gene (reference sequence). The CDR3 consists of 13 residues. Here the CDR3 DNA reads TGTGCCAGCAGCCCGGGACTAGCAAGGGAGCAGTACTTC. Its translation: CASSPGLAREQYF.

J is TRBJ2-1 and V is TRBV29-1, with 7 bases identical to TRBD2. This CDR3 region has 16 residues. The V gene end was trimmed by 1 base and the J gene end by 3 bases; junction bases not matched to a gene: 9. Germline values: CDR1 SQVTM, CDR2 ANQGSEA. Written as DNA, the CDR3 is TGCAGCGTTGAAGTTGGGGAGGGAGTGGGCTACAATGAGCAGTTCTTC. Amino acids: CSVEVGEGVGYNEQFF.

Regarding this clone: This specimen includes other DNA sequences encoding the same CDR3. The chain joins TRBV10-3 to TRBJ1-5; the match to TRBD1 covers 8 bases. Germline CDR1 and CDR2: ENHRY and SYGVKD. V shed 6 bases and J 3 bases; nucleotides not matched to a gene: 4. The CDR3 sequence is 14 residues long. The CDR3 DNA is TGTGCCATCAGCGGGACAGGTATCAATCAGCCCCAGCATTTT. Its translation: CAISGTGINQPQHF.

The chain carries TRBV14 and TRBJ2-2; a weak D match, TRBD2 (5 bases). Deletions cut 2 bases from V and 2 bases from J, with 12 bases between. This CDR3 is built from 16 residues. Germline V gene sequence: CDR1 SGHDN, CDR2 FVKESK. The CDR3 DNA sequence: TGTGCCAGCAGCCAATTTCGGACTGGAAACACCGGGGAGCTGTTTTTT. It encodes CASSQFRTGNTGELFF.

The V call is TRBV28, the J call TRBJ2-7; 8 bases agree with TRBD2. Germline CDR1 MDHEN, CDR2 SYDVKM. CDR3 size: 15 residues. The junction had 7 bases not matched to a gene; V was cut back by 1 base and J by 5 bases. CDR3 coding DNA: TGTGCCAGCAGTTTATTTGTCGGGAGGGCCGACGAGCAGTACTTC. It codes for CASSLFVGRADEQYF. Full variable domain (missing parts from reference TRBV28 and TRBJ2-7): DVKVTQSSRYLVKRTGEKVFLECVQDMDHENMFWYRQDPGLGLRLIYFSYDVKMKEKGDIPEGYSVSREKKERFSLILESASTNQTSMYLCASSLFVGRADEQYFGPGTRLTVT.

J is TRBJ1-1 and V is TRBV27, with a tentative D call TRBD1 (5 bases). Germline V gene sequence: CDR1 MNHEY, CDR2 SMNVEV (reference sequence). CDR3 length: 14 amino acids. V gave up 7 bases and J gave up 5 bases, with 17 bases separating them. The CDR3 sequence is CASKRVGARTEAFF. The CDR3 DNA reads TGTGCCAGCAAGCGGGTTGGGGCGAGGACTGAAGCTTTCTTT.

The J gene is TRBJ2-7, the V gene TRBV4-1; possibly TRBD2 for D (6 bases). With 4 bases removed from V and 7 bases from J, the gap between germline ends came to 23 bases. The germline V gene encodes CDR1 MGHRA and CDR2 YSYEKL. The CDR3 has 16 residues. The CDR3: CASSRRSGDWSQEQYF. Written as DNA, the CDR3 is TGCGCCAGCAGCCGACGAAGTGGGGACTGGTCTCAAGAGCAGTACTTC.

This clone was seen only once. The chain combines TRBV4-2 with TRBJ2-7, with D perhaps matching TRBD2 (5 bases). Trimming left V 0 bases short and J 5 bases short, with 8 bases between. The germline CDR1 and CDR2 sequences are LGHNA and YNFKEQ. The CDR3 is made up of 13 amino acids. CDR3 DNA: TGTGCCAGCAGCCAAGATACCGGGAACGAGCAGTACTTC. Translating gives CASSQDTGNEQYF.

The rearrangement links TRBV27 to TRBJ2-1; 8 nucleotides match TRBD1. The germline V gene encodes CDR1 MNHEY and CDR2 SMNVEV (reference sequence). J was trimmed by 12 bases and V by 5 bases; bases with no gene match: 12. The CDR3 runs 14 residues. The chain's CDR3 is CASSPFGQGWGQFF. The CDR3 DNA sequence: TGTGCCAGCAGTCCTTTCGGACAGGGATGGGGGCAGTTCTTC.

The chain is built from TRBV28 and TRBJ2-1; D unresolved. Looked up from germline, CDR1 is MDHEN and CDR2 is SYDVKM. Trimming removed 7 bases at V and 4 bases at J, with 11 bases between. This CDR3 is built from 13 residues. CDR3 region: CASKRRFYNEQFF. Here the CDR3 DNA reads TGTGCCAGCAAACGGCGGTTTTACAATGAGCAGTTCTTC.

The rearrangement uses TRBV19 and TRBJ1-4; D possibly corresponds to TRBD1 (5 bases). In germline, CDR1 is LNHDA, CDR2 SQIVND (reference sequence). CDR3 length: 15 amino acids. The germline V and J ends were trimmed by 6 bases and 3 bases, with 14 bases remaining between them. CDR3 in DNA: TGTGCCAGTAGCTCATTCCGGGACGCTAATGAAAAACTGTTTTTT. It is translated as CASSSFRDANEKLFF. The full variable domain, completed using reference TRBV19 and TRBJ1-4, is DGGITQSPKYLFRKEGQNVTLSCEQNLNHDAMYWYRQDPGQGLRLIYYSQIVNDFQKGDIAEGYSVSREKKESFPLTVTSAQKNPTAFYLCASSSFRDANEKLFFGSGTQLSVL.